This T cell receptor beta chain was retrieved from a study of blood T cell repertoires in COVID-19. About the research overall: Spain, Italy and the United States supplied samples that represented acute and convalescent COVID-19. In each case, the material was cDNA or gDNA derived from T cells, B-cell-depleted T cells, or PBMCs.

The authors' processing: Reference gene primer amplification gave estimated nucleated cell counts. Assay used: immunoSEQ multiplex PCR; TCRdb lists only in-frame clones, some missing. V and J calls plus clone size are reproduced from that table; the DNA served to infer D and trimming. The profile shows a few hundred thousand clones, about four fifths of them singletons. The sample was peripheral blood. The clonotype was recovered from a woman between 18 and 29 years old with acute or convalescent COVID-19.

The CDR3 spells CASSIRLAGGSGHRDTQYF. The CDR3 coding sequence is TGTGCCAGTAGTATTCGGCTAGCGGGAGGGTCGGGGCACAGAGATACGCAGTATTTT. This sequence joins TRBV19 and TRBJ2-3, with 12 bases fitting TRBD2. CDR3 length: 19 amino acids. The junction had 15 bases not matched to a gene; V was cut back by 3 bases and J by 5 bases. Per the germline V gene, CDR1 is LNHDA and CDR2 is SQIVND (reference sequence).